This TCR beta chain emerged from a study of Tregs in tolerant kidney transplant recipients. Related graft donors supplied nonmyeloablative bone marrow transplants, and mixed chimerism was transient. Assay used: immunoSEQ multiplex PCR; TCRdb lists only in-frame clones, some missing. The table lists about 21,000 clones, 81% of them singletons, with under 30% in the top ten. Trimming cost V 6 bases and J 2 bases; bases outside gene matches: 12. Germline V gene lookup returns CDR1 SGHDN and CDR2 FVKESK. The CDR3 has 17 amino acids. The sequences come from CD8+ T cells from blood (PBMCs), collected 6 months after the transplant. This chain links TRBV14 with TRBJ2-5; TRBD2 matches at 10 bases. The sequence was collected from a human patient who received a combined kidney and bone marrow transplant. Part of the T cells may come from the graft donor. The CDR3 sequence: CASSLGFTSGEQETQYF. The CDR3 DNA reads TGTGCCAGCAGTCTAGGCTTCACTAGCGGGGAACAAGAGACCCAGTACTTC.